Below, one T cell receptor beta chain is given with its context. In the authors' methods: The authors estimated nucleated cell counts from reference gene primer amplification. The method was immunoSEQ multiplex PCR; TCRdb's version includes in-frame clones alone and lacks a portion of them. D and trimming come from the DNA, and the V and J calls and clone size come from that table. The table includes about 59,000 clones, 65% to 80% detected once. This sample is drawn from a study of blood T cell repertoires in COVID-19. Study overall: From the United States, Italy and Spain came samples of acute and convalescent COVID-19. The cDNA or gDNA used as material had been derived from T cells, B-cell-depleted T cells, or PBMCs.

The CDR3 has 15 amino acids. V was shortened by 6 bases and J by 0 bases, with 12 bases between the two germline ends. Germline CDR1 is PRHDT and CDR2 is FYEKMQ (reference sequence). This TCR came from a human donor in a cohort sampled during active COVID-19. The chain couples TRBV13 to TRBJ2-1; weak D call: TRBD2 (6 bases). The sequencing sample was made of peripheral blood. In nucleotides, the CDR3 is TGTGCCAGCAGGCCTTCGGGACTCTCCTACAATGAGCAGTTCTTC. It translates to CASRPSGLSYNEQFF.